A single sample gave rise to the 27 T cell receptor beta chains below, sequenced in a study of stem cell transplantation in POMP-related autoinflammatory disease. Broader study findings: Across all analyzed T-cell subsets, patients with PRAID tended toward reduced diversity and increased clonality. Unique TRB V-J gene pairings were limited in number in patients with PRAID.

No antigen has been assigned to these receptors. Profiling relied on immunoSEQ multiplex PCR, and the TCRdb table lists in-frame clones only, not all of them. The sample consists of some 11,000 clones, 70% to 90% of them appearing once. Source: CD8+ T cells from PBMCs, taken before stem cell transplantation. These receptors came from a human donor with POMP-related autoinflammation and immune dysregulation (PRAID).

CDR3 DNA: TGTGCTAGTGGTTTGGACCCGGCAGGGAATTACTACAATGAGCAGTTCTTC. It translates to CASGLDPAGNYYNEQFF. V is TRBV12-5 and J is TRBJ2-1, with TRBD1 as a possible D gene (5 bases). The CDR3 totals 17 residues. Trimming left V 1 base short and J 3 bases short, with 16 bases between. Germline V gene sequence: CDR1 LGHNT, CDR2 FRNRAP.

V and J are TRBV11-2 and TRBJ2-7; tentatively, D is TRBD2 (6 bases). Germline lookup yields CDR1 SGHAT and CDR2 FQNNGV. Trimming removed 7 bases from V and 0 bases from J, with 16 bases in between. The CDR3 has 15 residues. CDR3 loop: CASTISGELSYEQYF. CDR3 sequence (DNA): TGTGCCAGCACAATCTCGGGAGAACTCTCCTACGAGCAGTACTTC.

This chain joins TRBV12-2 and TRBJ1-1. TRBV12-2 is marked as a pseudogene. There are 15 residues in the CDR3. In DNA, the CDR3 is TGTGCAAGTCGCTTGGTTTTCGTGAAGGGGGGCGAAGCTTTCTTT. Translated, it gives CASRLVFVKGGEAFF.

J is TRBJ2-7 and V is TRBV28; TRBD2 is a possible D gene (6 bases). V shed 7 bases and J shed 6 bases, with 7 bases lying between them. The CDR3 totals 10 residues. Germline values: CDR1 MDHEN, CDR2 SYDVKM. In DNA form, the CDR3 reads TGTGCCAGCACGGGGGTCGAGCAGTACTTC. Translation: CASTGVEQYF.

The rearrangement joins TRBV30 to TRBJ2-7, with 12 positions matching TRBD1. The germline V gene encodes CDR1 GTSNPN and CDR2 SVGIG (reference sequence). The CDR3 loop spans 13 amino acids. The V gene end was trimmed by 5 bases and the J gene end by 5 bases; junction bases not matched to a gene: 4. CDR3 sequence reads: CAWGTGGSDEQYF. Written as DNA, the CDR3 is TGTGCCTGGGGGACAGGGGGCTCAGACGAGCAGTACTTC.

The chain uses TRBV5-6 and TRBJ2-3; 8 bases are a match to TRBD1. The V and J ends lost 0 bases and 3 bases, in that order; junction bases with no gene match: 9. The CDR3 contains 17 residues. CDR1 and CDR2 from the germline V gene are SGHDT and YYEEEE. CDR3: CASSLVQGAIYTDTQYF. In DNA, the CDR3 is TGTGCCAGCAGCTTGGTCCAGGGGGCAATCTATACAGATACGCAGTATTTT.

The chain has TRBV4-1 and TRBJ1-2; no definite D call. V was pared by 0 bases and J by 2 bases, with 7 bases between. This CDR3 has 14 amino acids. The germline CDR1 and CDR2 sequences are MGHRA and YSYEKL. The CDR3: CASSQDMGNYGYTF. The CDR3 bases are TGCGCCAGCAGCCAAGATATGGGAAACTATGGCTACACCTTC.

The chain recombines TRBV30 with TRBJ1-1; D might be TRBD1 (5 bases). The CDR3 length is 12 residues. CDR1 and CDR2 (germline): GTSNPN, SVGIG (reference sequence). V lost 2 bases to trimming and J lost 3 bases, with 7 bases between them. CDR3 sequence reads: CAWSPGHTEAFF. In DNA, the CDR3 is TGTGCCTGGAGTCCGGGACACACTGAAGCTTTCTTT.

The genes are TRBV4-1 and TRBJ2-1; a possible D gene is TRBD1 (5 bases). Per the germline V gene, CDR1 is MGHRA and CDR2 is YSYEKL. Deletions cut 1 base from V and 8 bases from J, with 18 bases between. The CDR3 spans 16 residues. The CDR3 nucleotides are TGCGCCAGCAGCCAAGCGAAGGGGCCTCCTACGGATGAGCAGTTCTTC. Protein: CASSQAKGPPTDEQFF.

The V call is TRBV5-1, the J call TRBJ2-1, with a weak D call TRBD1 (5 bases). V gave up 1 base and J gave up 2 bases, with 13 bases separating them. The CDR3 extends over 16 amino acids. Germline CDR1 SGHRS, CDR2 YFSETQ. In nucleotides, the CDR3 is TGCGCCAGCAGCTTGAGGCAGGGTTACACCTACAATGAGCAGTTCTTC. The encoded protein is CASSLRQGYTYNEQFF.

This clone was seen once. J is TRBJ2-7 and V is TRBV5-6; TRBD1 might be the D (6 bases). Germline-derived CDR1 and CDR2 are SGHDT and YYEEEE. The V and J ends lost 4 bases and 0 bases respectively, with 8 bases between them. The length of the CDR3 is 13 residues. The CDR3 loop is CASSPDSSYEQYF. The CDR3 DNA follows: TGTGCCAGCAGCCCGGACAGCTCCTACGAGCAGTACTTC.

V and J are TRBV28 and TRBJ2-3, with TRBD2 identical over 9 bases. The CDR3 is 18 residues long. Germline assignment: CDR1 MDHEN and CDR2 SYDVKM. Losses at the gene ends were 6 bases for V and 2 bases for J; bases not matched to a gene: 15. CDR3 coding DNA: TGTGCCAGCAGCCGCCGGGGTAGCGGGAGAGACCTCACAGATACGCAGTATTTT. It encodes CASSRRGSGRDLTDTQYF.

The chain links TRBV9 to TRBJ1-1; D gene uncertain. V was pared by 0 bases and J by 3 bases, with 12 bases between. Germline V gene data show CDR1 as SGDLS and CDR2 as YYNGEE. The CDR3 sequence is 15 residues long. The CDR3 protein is CASSVGGVGYTEAFF. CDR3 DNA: TGTGCCAGCAGCGTAGGCGGAGTCGGATACACTGAAGCTTTCTTT. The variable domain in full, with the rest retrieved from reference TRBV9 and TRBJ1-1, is DSGVTQTPKHLITATGQRVTLRCSPRSGDLSVYWYQQSLDQGLQFLIQYYNGEERAKGNILERFSAQQFPDLHSELNLSSLELGDSALYFCASSVGGVGYTEAFFGQGTRLTVV.

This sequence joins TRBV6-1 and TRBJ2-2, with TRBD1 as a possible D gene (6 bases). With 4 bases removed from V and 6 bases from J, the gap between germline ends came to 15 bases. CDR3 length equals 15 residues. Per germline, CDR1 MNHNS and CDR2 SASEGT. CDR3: CASSAEQGSAGELFF. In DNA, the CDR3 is TGTGCCAGCAGTGCTGAACAGGGTTCCGCCGGGGAGCTGTTTTTT.

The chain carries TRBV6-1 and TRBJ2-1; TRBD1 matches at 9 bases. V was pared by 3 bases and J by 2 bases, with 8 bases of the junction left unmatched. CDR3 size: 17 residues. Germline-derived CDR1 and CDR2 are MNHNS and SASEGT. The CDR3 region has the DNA TGTGCCAGCAGTGAGCCCCGGGACAGGGTCCCCTACAATGAGCAGTTCTTC. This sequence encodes CASSEPRDRVPYNEQFF.

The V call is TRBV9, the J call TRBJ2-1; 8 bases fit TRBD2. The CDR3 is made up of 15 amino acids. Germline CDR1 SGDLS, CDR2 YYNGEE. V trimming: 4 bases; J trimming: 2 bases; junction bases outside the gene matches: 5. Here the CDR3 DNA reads TGTGCCAGCAGCCCTCAGCGGGGGCCCTACAATGAGCAGTTCTTC. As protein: CASSPQRGPYNEQFF. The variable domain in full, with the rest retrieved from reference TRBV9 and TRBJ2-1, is DSGVTQTPKHLITATGQRVTLRCSPRSGDLSVYWYQQSLDQGLQFLIQYYNGEERAKGNILERFSAQQFPDLHSELNLSSLELGDSALYFCASSPQRGPYNEQFFGPGTRLTVL.

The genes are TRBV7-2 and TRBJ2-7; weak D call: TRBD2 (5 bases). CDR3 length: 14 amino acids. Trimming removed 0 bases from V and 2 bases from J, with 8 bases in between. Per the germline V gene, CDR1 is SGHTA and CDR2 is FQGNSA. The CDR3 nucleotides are TGTGCCAGCAGCTTAGCGGGGAGCCCCTACGAGCAGTACTTC. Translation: CASSLAGSPYEQYF.

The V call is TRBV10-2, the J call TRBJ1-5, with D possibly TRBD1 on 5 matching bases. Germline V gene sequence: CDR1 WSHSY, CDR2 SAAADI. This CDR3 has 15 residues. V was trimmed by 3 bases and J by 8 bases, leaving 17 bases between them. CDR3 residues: CASSDGREAGEPQHF. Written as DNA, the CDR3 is TGCGCCAGCAGTGACGGCAGGGAGGCCGGGGAGCCCCAGCATTTT.

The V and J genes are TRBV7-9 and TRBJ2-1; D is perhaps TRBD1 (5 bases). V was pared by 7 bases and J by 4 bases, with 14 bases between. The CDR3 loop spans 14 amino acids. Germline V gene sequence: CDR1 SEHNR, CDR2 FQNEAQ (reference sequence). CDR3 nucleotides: TGTGCCAGCACCGATTCCCAGGGTTACAATGAGCAGTTCTTC. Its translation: CASTDSQGYNEQFF. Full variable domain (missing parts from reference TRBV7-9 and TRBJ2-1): DTGVSQNPRHKITKRGQNVTFRCDPISEHNRLYWYRQTLGQGPEFLTYFQNEAQLEKSRLLSDRFSAERPKGSFSTLEIQRTEQGDSAMYLCASTDSQGYNEQFFGPGTRLTVL.

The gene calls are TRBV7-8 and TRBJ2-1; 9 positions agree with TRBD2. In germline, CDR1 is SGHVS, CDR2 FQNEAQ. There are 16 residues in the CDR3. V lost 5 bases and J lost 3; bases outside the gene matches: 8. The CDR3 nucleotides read TGTGCCAGCAGCCTCCGCCCTAGCGGGGACTACAATGAGCAGTTCTTC. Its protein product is CASSLRPSGDYNEQFF. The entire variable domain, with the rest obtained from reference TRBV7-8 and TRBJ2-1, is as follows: GAGVSQSPRYKVAKRGQDVALRCDPISGHVSLFWYQQALGQGPEFLTYFQNEAQLDKSGLPSDRFFAERPEGSVSTLKIQRTQQEDSAVYLCASSLRPSGDYNEQFFGPGTRLTVL.

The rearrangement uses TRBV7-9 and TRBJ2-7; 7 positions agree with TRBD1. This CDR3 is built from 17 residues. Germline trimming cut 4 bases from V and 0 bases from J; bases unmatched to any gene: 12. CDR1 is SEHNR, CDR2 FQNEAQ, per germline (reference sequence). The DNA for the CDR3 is TGTGCCAGCAGCTCATTCCCCGCACAGGGGCCCTCCTACGAGCAGTACTTC. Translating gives CASSSFPAQGPSYEQYF.

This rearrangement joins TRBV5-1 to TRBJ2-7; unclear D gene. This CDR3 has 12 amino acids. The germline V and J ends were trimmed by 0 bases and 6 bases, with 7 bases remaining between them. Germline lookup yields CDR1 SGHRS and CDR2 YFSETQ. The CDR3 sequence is CASSLALSEQYF. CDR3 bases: TGCGCCAGCAGCTTGGCCCTATCCGAGCAGTACTTC.

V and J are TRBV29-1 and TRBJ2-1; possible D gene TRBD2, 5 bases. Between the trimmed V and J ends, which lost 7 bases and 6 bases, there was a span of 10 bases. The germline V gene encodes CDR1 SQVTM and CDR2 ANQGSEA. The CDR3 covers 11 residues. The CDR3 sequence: CSGGDTNEQFF. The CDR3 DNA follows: TGCAGCGGGGGAGACACCAATGAGCAGTTCTTC.

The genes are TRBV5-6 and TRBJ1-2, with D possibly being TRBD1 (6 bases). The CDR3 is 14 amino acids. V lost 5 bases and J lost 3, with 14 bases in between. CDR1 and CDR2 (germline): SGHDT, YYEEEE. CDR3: CASRDGTKDYGYTF. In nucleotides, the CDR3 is TGTGCCAGCAGGGACGGGACAAAGGACTATGGCTACACCTTC.

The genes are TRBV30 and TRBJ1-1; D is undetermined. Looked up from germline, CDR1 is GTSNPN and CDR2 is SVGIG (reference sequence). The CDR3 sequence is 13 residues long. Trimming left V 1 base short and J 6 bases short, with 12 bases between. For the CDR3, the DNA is TGTGCCTGGAGTGATTGGACGGGAGCTGAAGCTTTCTTT. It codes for CAWSDWTGAEAFF.

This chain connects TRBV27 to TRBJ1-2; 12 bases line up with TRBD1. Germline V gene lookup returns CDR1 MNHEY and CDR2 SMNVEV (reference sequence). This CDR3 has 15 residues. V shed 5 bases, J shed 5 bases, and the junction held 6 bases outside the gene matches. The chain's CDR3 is CASSAGTGGWYGYTF. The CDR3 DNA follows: TGTGCCAGCAGTGCCGGGACAGGGGGCTGGTATGGCTACACCTTC.

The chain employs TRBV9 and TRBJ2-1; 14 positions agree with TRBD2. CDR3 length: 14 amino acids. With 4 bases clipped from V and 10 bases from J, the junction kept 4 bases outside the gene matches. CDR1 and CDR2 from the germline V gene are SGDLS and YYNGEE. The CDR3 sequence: CASSPGLAGVEQFF. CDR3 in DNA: TGTGCCAGCAGCCCGGGACTAGCGGGAGTGGAGCAGTTCTTC.